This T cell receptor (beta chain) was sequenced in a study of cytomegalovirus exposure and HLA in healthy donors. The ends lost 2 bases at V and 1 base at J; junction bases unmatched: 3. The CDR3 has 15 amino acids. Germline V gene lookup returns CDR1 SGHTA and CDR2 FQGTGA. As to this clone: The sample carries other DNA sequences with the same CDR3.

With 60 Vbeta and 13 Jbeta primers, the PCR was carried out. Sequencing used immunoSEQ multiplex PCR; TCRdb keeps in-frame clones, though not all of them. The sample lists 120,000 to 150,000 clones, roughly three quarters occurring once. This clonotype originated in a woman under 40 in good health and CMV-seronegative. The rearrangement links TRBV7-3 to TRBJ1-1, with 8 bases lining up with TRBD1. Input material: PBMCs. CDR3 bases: TGTGCCAGCAGCTTATCCGGGACAGGGAACACTGAAGCTTTCTTT. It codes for CASSLSGTGNTEAFF.